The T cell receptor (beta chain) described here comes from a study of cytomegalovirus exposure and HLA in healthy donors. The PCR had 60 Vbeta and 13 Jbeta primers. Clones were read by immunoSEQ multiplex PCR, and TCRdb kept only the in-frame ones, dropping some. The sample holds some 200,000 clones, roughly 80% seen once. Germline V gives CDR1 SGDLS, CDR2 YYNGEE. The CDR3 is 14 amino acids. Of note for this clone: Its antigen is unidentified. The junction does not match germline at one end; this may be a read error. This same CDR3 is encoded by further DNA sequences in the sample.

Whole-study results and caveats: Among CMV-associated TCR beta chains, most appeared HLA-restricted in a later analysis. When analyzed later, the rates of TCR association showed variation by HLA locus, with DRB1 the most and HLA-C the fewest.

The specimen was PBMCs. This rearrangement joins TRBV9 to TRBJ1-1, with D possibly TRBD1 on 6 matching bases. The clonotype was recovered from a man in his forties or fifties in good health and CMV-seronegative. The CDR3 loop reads CASSVSIMGTEAFF. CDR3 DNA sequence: TGTGCCAGTAGCGTAAGTATAATGGGGACAGAAGCTTTCTTT.